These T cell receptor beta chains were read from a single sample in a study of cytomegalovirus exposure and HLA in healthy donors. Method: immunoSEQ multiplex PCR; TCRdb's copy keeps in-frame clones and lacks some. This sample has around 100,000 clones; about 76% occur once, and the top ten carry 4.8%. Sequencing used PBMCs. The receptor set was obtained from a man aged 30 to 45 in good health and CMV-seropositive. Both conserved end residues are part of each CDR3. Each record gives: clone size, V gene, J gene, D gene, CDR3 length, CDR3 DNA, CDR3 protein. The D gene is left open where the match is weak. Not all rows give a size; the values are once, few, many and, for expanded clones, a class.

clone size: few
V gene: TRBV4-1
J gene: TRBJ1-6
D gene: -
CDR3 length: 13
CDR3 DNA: TGCGCCAGCAGCCAAGGTCTCAATTCACCCCTCCACTTT
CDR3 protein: CASSQGLNSPLHF

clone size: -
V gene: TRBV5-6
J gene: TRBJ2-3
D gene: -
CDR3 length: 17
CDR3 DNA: TGTGCCAGCAGCCACCGGCGCGGTCCAACAAGCACAGATACGCAGTATTTT
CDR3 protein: CASSHRRGPTSTDTQYF

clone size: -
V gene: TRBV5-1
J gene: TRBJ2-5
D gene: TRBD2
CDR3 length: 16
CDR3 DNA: TGCGCCAGCAGCCCCCTGCTAGCGGGGGGAAAAGAGACCCAGTACTTC
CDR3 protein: CASSPLLAGGKETQYF

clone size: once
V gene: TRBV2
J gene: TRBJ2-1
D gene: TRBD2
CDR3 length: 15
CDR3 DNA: TGTGCCAGCAGGCAAGGACTAGCGGGGGGGCCAGGTTCGTTCTTC
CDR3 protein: CASRQGLAGGPGSFF

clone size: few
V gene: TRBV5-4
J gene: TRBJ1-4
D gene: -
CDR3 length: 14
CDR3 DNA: TGTGCCAGCAGCTCGGGACATGAAGGTGAAAAACTGTTTTTT
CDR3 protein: CASSSGHEGEKLFF

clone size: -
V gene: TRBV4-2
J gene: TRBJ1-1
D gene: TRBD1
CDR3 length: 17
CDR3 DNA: TGTGCCAGCAGCCAAACCCCGGGACAGCGGATGAACACTGAAGCTTTCTTT
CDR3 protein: CASSQTPGQRMNTEAFF

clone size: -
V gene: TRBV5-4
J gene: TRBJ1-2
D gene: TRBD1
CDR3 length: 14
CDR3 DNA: TGTGCCAGCAGCTTGGAAGGGGGACAGGATGGCTACACCTTC
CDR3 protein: CASSLEGGQDGYTF

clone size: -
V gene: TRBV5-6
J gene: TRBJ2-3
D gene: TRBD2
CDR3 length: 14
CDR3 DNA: TGTGCCAGCAGCCAGGGACTAGCGACAGATACGCAGTATTTT
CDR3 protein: CASSQGLATDTQYF

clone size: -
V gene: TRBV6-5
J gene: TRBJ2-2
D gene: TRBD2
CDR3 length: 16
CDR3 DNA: TGTGCCAGCAGTTACTACGGCGGGAGCAACACCGGGGAGCTGTTTTTT
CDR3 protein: CASSYYGGSNTGELFF

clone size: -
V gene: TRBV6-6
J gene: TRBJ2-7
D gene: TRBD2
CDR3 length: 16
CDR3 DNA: TGTGCCAGCAGTTACCACGGGACTAGCGGGGACTACGAGCAGTACTTC
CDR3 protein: CASSYHGTSGDYEQYF

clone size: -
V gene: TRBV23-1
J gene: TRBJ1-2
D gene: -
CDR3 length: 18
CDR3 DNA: TGCGCCAGCAGTCACTCCGGAATCGCCAGCGCGGTTAACTATGGCTACACCTTC
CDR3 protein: CASSHSGIASAVNYGYTF

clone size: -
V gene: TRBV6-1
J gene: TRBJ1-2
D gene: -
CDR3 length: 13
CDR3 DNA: TGTGCCAGCAATCCGCGGGTTGGATATGGCTACACCTTC
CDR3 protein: CASNPRVGYGYTF

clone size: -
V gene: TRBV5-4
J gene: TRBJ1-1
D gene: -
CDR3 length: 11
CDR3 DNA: TGTGCCAGCATATGGGGCGCTGAAGCTTTCTTT
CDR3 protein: CASIWGAEAFF

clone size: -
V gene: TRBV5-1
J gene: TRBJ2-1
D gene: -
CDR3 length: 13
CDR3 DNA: TGCGCCAGCAGCTTGGTCACTGACAATGAGCAGTTCTTC
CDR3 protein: CASSLVTDNEQFF

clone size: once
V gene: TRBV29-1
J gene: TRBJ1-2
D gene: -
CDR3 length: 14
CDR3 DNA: TGCAGCGTTGAGCGGCAACATGGGAACTATGGCTACACCTTC
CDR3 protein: CSVERQHGNYGYTF

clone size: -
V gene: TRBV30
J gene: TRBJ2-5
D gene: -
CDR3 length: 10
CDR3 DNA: TGTGCCTGGAGTGATCGGACCCAGTACTTC
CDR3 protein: CAWSDRTQYF

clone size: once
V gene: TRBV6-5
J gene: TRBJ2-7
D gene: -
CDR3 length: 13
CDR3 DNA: TGTGCCAGCAGTTACGTGTCGGGTAACGAGCAGTACTTC
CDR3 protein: CASSYVSGNEQYF

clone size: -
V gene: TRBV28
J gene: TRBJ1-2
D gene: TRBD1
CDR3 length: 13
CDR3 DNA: TGTGCCAGCAGTTTGCAGGACAGGGGGGGCTACACCTTC
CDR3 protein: CASSLQDRGGYTF

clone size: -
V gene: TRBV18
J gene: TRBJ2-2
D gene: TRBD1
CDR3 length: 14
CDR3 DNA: TGTGCCAGCTCATCCGACAGGGGGACCGGGGAGCTGTTTTTT
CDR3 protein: CASSSDRGTGELFF

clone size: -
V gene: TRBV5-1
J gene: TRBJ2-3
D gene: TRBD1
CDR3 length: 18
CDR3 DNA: TGCGCCAGCAGCTTGGAAGGACAGGGGATCCGTAGCACAGATACGCAGTATTTT
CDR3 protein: CASSLEGQGIRSTDTQYF

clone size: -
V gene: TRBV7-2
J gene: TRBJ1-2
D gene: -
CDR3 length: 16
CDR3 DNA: TGTGCCAGCAGTCAGCTGGGCGGGACCGAGCACACATTCATGTATTTC
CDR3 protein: CASSQLGGTEHTFMYF

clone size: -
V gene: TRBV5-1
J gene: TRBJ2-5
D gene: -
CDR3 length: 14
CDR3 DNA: TGCGCCAGCAGCTTGGAGGGGTATGGAGAGACCCAGTACTTC
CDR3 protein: CASSLEGYGETQYF

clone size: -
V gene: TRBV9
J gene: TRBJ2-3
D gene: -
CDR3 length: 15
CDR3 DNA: TGTGCCAGCAGCGACGGAGGGGGGGGCGGAGATACGCAGTATTTT
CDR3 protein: CASSDGGGGGDTQYF

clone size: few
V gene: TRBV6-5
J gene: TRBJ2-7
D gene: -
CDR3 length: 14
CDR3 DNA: TGTGCCAGCAGTTACTCGACTAACTCCTACGAGCAGTACTTC
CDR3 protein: CASSYSTNSYEQYF

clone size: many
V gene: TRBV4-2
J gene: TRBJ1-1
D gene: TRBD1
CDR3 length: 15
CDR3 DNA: TGTGCCAGCAGCCCGGAAGGAGTGGGGACAGATGAAGCTTTCTTT
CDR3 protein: CASSPEGVGTDEAFF

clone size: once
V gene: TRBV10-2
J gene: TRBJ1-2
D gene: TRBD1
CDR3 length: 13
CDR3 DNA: TGCGCCAGCAGTGCGGACAGGGGCTATGGCTACACCTTC
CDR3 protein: CASSADRGYGYTF

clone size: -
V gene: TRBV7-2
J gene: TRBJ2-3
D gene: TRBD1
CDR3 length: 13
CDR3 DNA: TGTGCCAGCAGCTTTACAGGGGCGGATACGCAGTATTTT
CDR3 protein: CASSFTGADTQYF

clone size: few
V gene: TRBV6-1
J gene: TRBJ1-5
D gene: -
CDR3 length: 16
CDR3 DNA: TGTGCCAGCAGTGAAGGATTCGCCAGGGCCAATCAGCCCCAGCATTTT
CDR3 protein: CASSEGFARANQPQHF

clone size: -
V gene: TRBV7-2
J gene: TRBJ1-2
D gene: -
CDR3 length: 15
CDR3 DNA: TGTGCCAGCAGCTTCCCCCTGGGAGGGGTGGAGGGCTACACCTTC
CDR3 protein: CASSFPLGGVEGYTF

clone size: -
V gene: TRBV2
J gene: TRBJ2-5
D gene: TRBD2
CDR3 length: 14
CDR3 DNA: TGTGCCAGCAGTGGTAGCGGGGGAGCGGAGACCCAGTACTTC
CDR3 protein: CASSGSGGAETQYF

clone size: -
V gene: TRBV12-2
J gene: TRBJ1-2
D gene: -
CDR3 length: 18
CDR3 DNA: TGTGCAAGTCGCTTAGCGCCTGCGGGCCTTAACGACAACTATGGCTACACCTTC
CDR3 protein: CASRLAPAGLNDNYGYTF

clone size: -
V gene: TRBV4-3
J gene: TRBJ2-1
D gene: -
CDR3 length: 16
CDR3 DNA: TGCGCCAGCAGCCAAGATCCGGTCTCTCGCAACAATGAGCAGTTCTTC
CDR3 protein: CASSQDPVSRNNEQFF

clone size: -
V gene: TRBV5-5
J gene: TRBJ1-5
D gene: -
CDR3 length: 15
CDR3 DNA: TGTGCCAGCTCCCGTGCAGACAATAGCAATCAGCCCCAGCATTTT
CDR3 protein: CASSRADNSNQPQHF

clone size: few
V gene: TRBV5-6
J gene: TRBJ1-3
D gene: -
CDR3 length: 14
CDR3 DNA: TGTGCCAGCAGCTTTGGGCAGGGGAGAAACACCATATATTTT
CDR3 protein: CASSFGQGRNTIYF

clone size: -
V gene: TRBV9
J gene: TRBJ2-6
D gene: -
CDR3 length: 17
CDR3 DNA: TGTGCCAGCAGCGTAGCCACGGAGAGCTCTGGGGCCAACGTCCTGACTTTC
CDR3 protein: CASSVATESSGANVLTF

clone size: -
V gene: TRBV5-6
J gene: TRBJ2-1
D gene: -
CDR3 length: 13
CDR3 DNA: TGTGCCAGCAGCTTGGCGGTTTATAATGAGCAGTTCTTC
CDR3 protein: CASSLAVYNEQFF

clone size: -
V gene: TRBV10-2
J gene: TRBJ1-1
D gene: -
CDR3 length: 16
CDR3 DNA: TGCGCCAGTGGACGGACGACTGGGGGGACTAACACTGAAGCTTTCTTT
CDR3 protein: CASGRTTGGTNTEAFF

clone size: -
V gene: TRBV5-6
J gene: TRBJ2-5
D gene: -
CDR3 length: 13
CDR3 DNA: TGTGCCAGCAGCTTGGGGCGAAATGAGGCCCAGTACTTC
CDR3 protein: CASSLGRNEAQYF

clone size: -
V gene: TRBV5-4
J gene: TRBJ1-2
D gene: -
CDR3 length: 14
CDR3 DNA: TGTGCCAGCACTACGGGATCCGGGAACTATGGCTACACCTTC
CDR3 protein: CASTTGSGNYGYTF

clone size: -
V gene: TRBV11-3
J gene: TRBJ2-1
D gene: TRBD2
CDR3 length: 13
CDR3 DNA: TGTGCCAGCAGCTTAAGCGGGGCCGATGAGCAGTTCTTC
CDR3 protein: CASSLSGADEQFF

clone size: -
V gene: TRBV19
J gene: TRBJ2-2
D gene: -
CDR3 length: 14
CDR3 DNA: TGTGCCAGTAGTATCTTCAGGGCCGCCGGGGAGCTGTTTTTT
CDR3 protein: CASSIFRAAGELFF

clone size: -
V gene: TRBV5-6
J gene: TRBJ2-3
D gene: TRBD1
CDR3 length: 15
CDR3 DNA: TGTGCCAGCAGCACCCGACAGGGACCCCCAGATACGCAGTATTTT
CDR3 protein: CASSTRQGPPDTQYF

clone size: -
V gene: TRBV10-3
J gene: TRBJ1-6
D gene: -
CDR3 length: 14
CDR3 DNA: TGTGCCACGGAGCAAGGGGGAAAAAATTCACCCCTCCACTTT
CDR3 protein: CATEQGGKNSPLHF

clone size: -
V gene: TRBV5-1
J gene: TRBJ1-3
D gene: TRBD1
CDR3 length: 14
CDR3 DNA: TGCGCCAGCAGCCCGGGACAGGGGAGTAACACCATATATTTT
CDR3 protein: CASSPGQGSNTIYF

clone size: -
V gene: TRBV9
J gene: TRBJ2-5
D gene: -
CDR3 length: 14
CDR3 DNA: TGTGCCAGCAGCGCTCAGGGTGGAGGGGAGACCCAGTACTTC
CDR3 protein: CASSAQGGGETQYF

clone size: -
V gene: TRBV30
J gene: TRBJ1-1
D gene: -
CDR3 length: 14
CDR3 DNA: TGTGCCTGGAAGGCTCAGGCCCTGGACACTGAAGCTTTCTTT
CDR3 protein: CAWKAQALDTEAFF

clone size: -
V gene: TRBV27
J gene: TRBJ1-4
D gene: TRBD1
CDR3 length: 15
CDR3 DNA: TGTGCCAGCAGCCCTCTCGGACAGGGGTATGAAAAACTGTTTTTT
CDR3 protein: CASSPLGQGYEKLFF

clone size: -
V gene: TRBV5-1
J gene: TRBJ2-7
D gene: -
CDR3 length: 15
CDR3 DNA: TGCGCCAGCAGCCCTGCGTACGGGAGTACCTACGAGCAGTACTTC
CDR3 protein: CASSPAYGSTYEQYF

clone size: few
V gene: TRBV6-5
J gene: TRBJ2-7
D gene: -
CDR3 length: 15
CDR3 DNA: TGTGCCAGCAGTTACTCGACGACAGGATCCTACGAGCAGTACTTC
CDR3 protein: CASSYSTTGSYEQYF

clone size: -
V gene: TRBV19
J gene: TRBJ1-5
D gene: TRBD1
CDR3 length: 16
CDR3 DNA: TGTGCCAGTACCTTTAAAAACAGGGGAAGCAATCAGCCCCAGCATTTT
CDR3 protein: CASTFKNRGSNQPQHF

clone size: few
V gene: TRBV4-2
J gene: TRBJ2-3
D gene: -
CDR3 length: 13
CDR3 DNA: TGTGCCAGCAGCCAACAGAAACCGGATACGCAGTATTTT
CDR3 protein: CASSQQKPDTQYF

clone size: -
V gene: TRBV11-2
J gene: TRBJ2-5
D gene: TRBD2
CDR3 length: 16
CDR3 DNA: TGTGCCAGCAGCTTAGGTGGGCTAGCGGCGAAAGAGACCCAGTACTTC
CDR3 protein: CASSLGGLAAKETQYF